This T cell receptor (beta chain) was documented in a study of blood T cell repertoires in COVID-19. Overall study: Researchers got acute and convalescent COVID-19 samples from the United States, Italy and Spain. Nucleic acid was either cDNA or gDNA, and it came from T cells, B-cell-depleted T cells, or PBMCs.

With 6 bases removed from V and 5 bases from J, the gap between germline ends came to 11 bases. The CDR3 spans 13 residues. Per the germline V gene, CDR1 is MNHEY and CDR2 is SVGAGI. Per the study methods: For nucleated cells, counts were estimated from reference gene primer amplification. Generated by immunoSEQ multiplex PCR, the TCRdb table keeps only in-frame clones and is missing some. For V, J and clone size, that table is used; D and trimming come from the DNA. Of some 120,000 clones listed, 81% are singletons. The sequence came from a human donor in a cohort sampled during active COVID-19. Sequencing was done on a sample of peripheral blood. The chain couples TRBV6-5 to TRBJ1-5; no clear D gene. The CDR3 DNA is TGTGCCAGCAGCTTCGGTAAAGATCAGCCCCAGCATTTT. This sequence encodes CASSFGKDQPQHF.